The 29 T cell receptor beta chains below come from one sample, sequenced in a study of response to subunit inactivated influenza vaccine. TCRdb re-called the RT-PCR reads with MiXCR, one entry per CDR3 protein. The table has about 540,000 distinct CDR3 sequences, roughly 23% seen once. Separately, the same data were catalogued under a study of T cells expressing NK-cell markers. That source notes: In generating TCR beta cDNA, 5'RACE template switching with UMIs was used.

The starting material was CD4+ T cells sorted from PBMCs, obtained 11 to 12 days after vaccination. The source is a man between 45 and 60 years old who received an inactivated influenza vaccine.

This clonotype was observed a few times. V gene TRBV27 combines with J gene TRBJ2-5; the D is unclear. This CDR3 contains 14 residues. Between the trimmed V and J ends, which lost 2 bases and 5 bases, there was a span of 12 bases. The germline gives CDR1 MNHEY, CDR2 SMNVEV (reference sequence). Here the CDR3 reads CASSLEGSRETQYF. CDR3 DNA: TGTGCCAGCAGTTTAGAAGGGTCTCGGGAGACCCAGTACTTC.

This clonotype was counted a few times. This chain uses TRBV6-1 with TRBJ1-4; D possibly corresponds to TRBD1 (6 bases). The CDR3 runs 13 residues. Per the germline V gene, CDR1 is MNHNS and CDR2 is SASEGT. Trimming removed 9 bases from V and 5 bases from J, with 13 bases in between. CDR3 sequence: CASGTGPNEKLFF. CDR3 DNA sequence: TGTGCCAGTGGAACAGGGCCGAATGAAAAACTGTTTTTT.

The chain has TRBV7-9 and TRBJ1-6; TRBD1 agrees at 10 bases. The CDR3 consists of 13 residues. With 5 bases clipped from V and 8 bases from J, the junction kept 0 bases outside the gene matches. Germline V lookup: CDR1 SEHNR, CDR2 FQNEAQ (reference sequence). CDR3 coding DNA: TGTGCCAGCAGCGGACAGGGGGATTCACCCCTCCACTTT. It encodes CASSGQGDSPLHF.

The rearrangement joins TRBV6-2 or TRBV6-3 to TRBJ2-5; TRBD1 or TRBD2 may be the D gene (5 bases each). The germline V gene has CDR1 MNHEY and CDR2 SVGEGT. The CDR3 is 17 amino acids. Trimming took 6 bases from V and 1 from J, leaving 21 bases between them. The CDR3 bases are TGTGCCAGCAGGCTTGGGGGTCTGTTACGCCTCCAAGAGACCCAGTACTTC. Translation gives CASRLGGLLRLQETQYF.

This clonotype was counted a few times. The V gene is TRBV6-5, the J gene TRBJ2-1; 9 positions agree with TRBD2. The J segment lost 12 bases and the V segment lost 0 bases, leaving 9 bases of the junction unmatched. The CDR3 runs 15 residues. CDR1 and CDR2 from the germline V gene are MNHEY and SVGAGI. The chain's CDR3 is CASSYSASGTLRQFF. The CDR3 DNA sequence: TGTGCCAGCAGTTACTCGGCTAGCGGGACGCTTAGGCAGTTCTTC.

This CDR3 is CASSLNPGGADTEAFF. The CDR3 DNA reads as TGTGCCAGCAGCTTAAATCCCGGGGGCGCGGACACTGAAGCTTTCTTT. The chain links TRBV7-3 to TRBJ1-1, with TRBD1 as a possible D gene (6 bases). V lost 1 base and J 3 bases, leaving 15 bases between the germline ends. This CDR3 is built from 16 residues. Germline CDR1 and CDR2: SGHTA and FQGTGA.

The chain uses TRBV20-1 and TRBJ2-3; 10 nucleotides align to TRBD2. The V gene end was trimmed by 4 bases and the J gene end by 2 bases; junction bases not matched to a gene: 6. The germline V gene encodes CDR1 DFQATT and CDR2 SNEGSKA (reference sequence). The length of the CDR3 is 15 residues. The CDR3 here is CSAIPGTSATDTQYF. CDR3 in DNA: TGCAGTGCTATCCCCGGGACTAGCGCCACAGATACGCAGTATTTT.

This clonotype was observed a single time. The J gene is TRBJ2-3, the V gene TRBV5-1; possible D gene TRBD2, 6 bases. Germline values: CDR1 SGHRS, CDR2 YFSETQ. The CDR3 covers 16 residues. The V gene lost 0 bases and the J gene lost 0 bases, with 11 bases spanning the gap. This CDR3 is CASSLGRGESTDTQYF. The CDR3 DNA is TGCGCCAGCAGCTTGGGACGCGGGGAGAGCACAGATACGCAGTATTTT.

This clonotype has a handful of counts. Written as DNA, the CDR3 is TGCGCCAGCAGCCAGGGACAGGAGGGCAATCAGCCCCAGCATTTT. This codes for CASSQGQEGNQPQHF. The rearrangement links TRBV5-1 to TRBJ1-5; 8 positions agree with TRBD1. The V and J ends lost 4 bases and 2 bases, in that order; junction bases with no gene match: 5. Germline CDR1 SGHRS, CDR2 YFSETQ. The CDR3 is made up of 15 amino acids.

This clonotype was observed at least ten times. The chain couples TRBV12-3 or TRBV12-4 to TRBJ2-5; D is ambiguous. The CDR3 loop spans 13 amino acids. Trimming took off 3 bases at V and 1 base at J, with 6 bases between the two ends. In DNA, the CDR3 is TGTGCCAGCAGTTTGGGCAGCCAAGAGACCCAGTACTTC. As protein: CASSLGSQETQYF.

The chain uses TRBV3-1 and TRBJ2-7; 11 bases map to TRBD2. Per the germline V gene, CDR1 is LGHDT and CDR2 is YNNKEL (reference sequence). V lost 1 base and J lost 2; bases outside the gene matches: 1. This CDR3 has 15 amino acids. This CDR3 reads CASSQGLAGTYEQYF. CDR3 nucleotide sequence: TGTGCCAGCAGCCAAGGACTAGCGGGGACCTACGAGCAGTACTTC.

This clonotype was detected only a few times. The chain uses TRBV7-9 and TRBJ1-6; TRBD1 might be the D (5 bases). This CDR3 comprises 17 residues. Germline V CDR1 and CDR2: SEHNR, FQNEAQ (reference sequence). The V end lost 5 bases, the J end lost 3 bases, and 17 bases lay between the germline ends. CDR3 DNA sequence: TGTGCCAGCAGCCCAGGGATATCGGGCGGCTATAATTCACCCCTCCACTTT. Translating gives CASSPGISGGYNSPLHF.

This clonotype was observed a few times. The V gene is TRBV18, the J gene TRBJ2-1, with 10 bases fitting TRBD2. There are 16 residues in the CDR3. V lost 0 bases and J lost 7; bases outside the gene matches: 6. Germline V CDR1 and CDR2: KGHSH, LQKENI. CDR3 residues: CASSPPSGGVFNEQFF. CDR3 in DNA: TGTGCCAGCTCACCACCGAGCGGGGGGGTCTTTAATGAGCAGTTCTTC.

The chain has TRBV7-9 and TRBJ1-1; D possibly corresponds to TRBD1 (5 bases). V was trimmed by 5 bases and J by 1 base, leaving 14 bases between them. CDR3 length: 15 residues. In germline, CDR1 is SEHNR, CDR2 FQNEAQ (reference sequence). CDR3 in DNA: TGTGCCAGCAGCCCACCCCCGGGACGGAACACTGAAGCTTTCTTT. It yields the protein CASSPPPGRNTEAFF.

CDR3 sequence reads: CASSQDLVVSYEQYF. For the CDR3, the DNA is TGTGCCAGCAGCCAAGACTTAGTGGTAAGCTACGAGCAGTACTTC. The chain employs TRBV3-1 and TRBJ2-7; no definite D call. The CDR3 loop spans 15 amino acids. Germline V CDR1 and CDR2: LGHDT, YNNKEL (reference sequence). V shed 0 bases and J shed 3 bases, with 12 bases lying between them.

The V call is TRBV12-3 or TRBV12-4, the J call TRBJ1-6, with D unresolved. The CDR3 length is 20 residues. Trimming took 5 bases from V and 0 from J, leaving 23 bases between them. This CDR3 reads CASSPLPGSKAGSYNSPLHF. CDR3 coding DNA: TGTGCCAGCAGTCCACTTCCGGGGTCAAAGGCGGGCTCCTATAATTCACCCCTCCACTTT.

V is TRBV6-1 and J is TRBJ2-5; tentative D call: TRBD1 (5 bases). This CDR3 is 13 amino acids long. The V and J ends lost 8 bases and 2 bases respectively, with 12 bases between them. The germline CDR1 and CDR2 sequences are MNHNS and SASEGT. This CDR3 reads CASEWTTQETQYF. The CDR3 DNA reads as TGTGCCAGCGAGTGGACAACACAAGAGACCCAGTACTTC.

The rearrangement uses TRBV19 and TRBJ1-1, with D possibly TRBD1 on 6 matching bases. Trimming removed 5 bases from V and 5 bases from J, with 12 bases in between. Germline V gene sequence: CDR1 LNHDA, CDR2 SQIVND (reference sequence). The CDR3 is 13 residues long. The CDR3 here is CASSQGTLTEAFF. The CDR3 region has the DNA TGTGCCAGTAGTCAGGGGACTTTGACTGAAGCTTTCTTT.

This clonotype was counted between two and nine times. The chain couples TRBV13 to TRBJ2-5; tentative D call: TRBD1 (5 bases). Per germline, CDR1 PRHDT and CDR2 FYEKMQ (reference sequence). The CDR3 has 13 amino acids. The V end was cut by 5 bases, the J end by 4 bases, with 11 bases between. The CDR3 sequence is CASSRDRSETQYF. The CDR3 DNA follows: TGTGCCAGCAGCCGTGACAGATCAGAGACCCAGTACTTC.

The chain recombines TRBV3-1 with TRBJ2-2; 7 nucleotides match TRBD2. In germline, CDR1 is LGHDT, CDR2 YNNKEL (reference sequence). This CDR3 is 14 amino acids long. V was clipped by 4 bases and J by 10 bases; unmatched bases: 9. In nucleotides, the CDR3 is TGTGCCAGCAGCCCGACTAGCAAAATTGAGGAGCTGTTTTTT. As protein: CASSPTSKIEELFF.

The J gene is TRBJ2-7, the V gene TRBV23-1; D is ambiguous. TRBV23-1 is noted as an ORF with a role that remains uncertain. The CDR3 loop spans 15 amino acids. Trimming took off 7 bases at V and 3 bases at J, with 19 bases between the two ends. The CDR3 is CASNKKAPDIYEQYF. CDR3 sequence (DNA): TGCGCCAGCAACAAAAAGGCCCCAGATATCTACGAGCAGTACTTC.

This sequence joins TRBV11-2 and TRBJ2-1; 7 nucleotides align to TRBD2. In germline, CDR1 is SGHAT, CDR2 FQNNGV. Trimming removed 1 base from V and 9 bases from J; junction bases left unmatched: 3. This CDR3 is 13 amino acids long. For the CDR3, the DNA is TGTGCCAGCAGCTTAGCCAGCGGGACTGAGCAGTTCTTC. Translation gives CASSLASGTEQFF.

This clonotype occurred a few times. Here the CDR3 DNA reads TGTGCCAGCAGCCATCGACAGGCTCAAGAGACCCAGTACTTC. The encoded protein is CASSHRQAQETQYF. The chain employs TRBV3-1 and TRBJ2-5; perhaps TRBD1 as D (6 bases). CDR1 and CDR2 (germline): LGHDT, YNNKEL (reference sequence). The CDR3 length is 14 residues. V lost 3 bases and J 2 bases, leaving 10 bases between the germline ends.

This clonotype was found a few times. The chain joins TRBV28 to TRBJ2-1, with 7 bases identical to TRBD1. V shed 6 bases, J shed 2 bases, and the junction held 4 bases outside the gene matches. The CDR3 covers 14 residues. Germline assignment: CDR1 MDHEN and CDR2 SYDVKM. This CDR3 is CASRQGSPYNEQFF. The DNA of the CDR3 is TGTGCCAGCAGACAGGGGAGTCCCTACAATGAGCAGTTCTTC.

The genes are TRBV7-2 and TRBJ2-5; D remains ambiguous. Germline V gene lookup returns CDR1 SGHTA and CDR2 FQGNSA. The CDR3 has 15 amino acids. Trimming removed 1 base from V and 1 base from J, with 10 bases in between. The CDR3 bases are TGTGCCAGCAGCTTAGACAGCGACCCCCAAGAGACCCAGTACTTC. Translating gives CASSLDSDPQETQYF.

There are a few counts of this clonotype. The V gene is TRBV5-1, the J gene TRBJ1-3; 9 nucleotides agree with TRBD1. Losses at the gene ends were 1 base for V and 0 bases for J; bases not matched to a gene: 5. Germline lookup yields CDR1 SGHRS and CDR2 YFSETQ. This CDR3 comprises 17 residues. This CDR3 reads CASSLTGTGYSGNTIYF. The CDR3 DNA reads as TGCGCCAGCAGCTTGACCGGGACAGGGTACTCTGGAAACACCATATATTTT.

V is TRBV5-1 and J is TRBJ2-1; D gene ambiguous. Germline V lookup: CDR1 SGHRS, CDR2 YFSETQ. The CDR3 is made up of 13 amino acids. V was pared by 7 bases and J by 0 bases, with 8 bases between. The CDR3 coding sequence is TGCGCCAGCGGTTACAACTCCTACAATGAGCAGTTCTTC. This sequence encodes CASGYNSYNEQFF.

This sequence joins TRBV28 and TRBJ1-2; the D is unclear. The CDR3 is made up of 13 amino acids. Germline CDR1 MDHEN, CDR2 SYDVKM. V shed 4 bases and J shed 4 bases, with 10 bases lying between them. CDR3 nucleotide sequence: TGTGCCAGCAGTTCGCAGACGGGCTATGGCTACACCTTC. Translating gives CASSSQTGYGYTF.

This sequence joins TRBV5-1 and TRBJ2-1; 12 bases fit TRBD2. Losses at the gene ends were 7 bases for V and 4 bases for J; bases not matched to a gene: 3. The CDR3 runs 14 residues. Per the germline V gene, CDR1 is SGHRS and CDR2 is YFSETQ. The CDR3 DNA reads as TGCGCCAGCGGGACTAGCGGGCCGTACAATGAGCAGTTCTTC. Translating it yields CASGTSGPYNEQFF.